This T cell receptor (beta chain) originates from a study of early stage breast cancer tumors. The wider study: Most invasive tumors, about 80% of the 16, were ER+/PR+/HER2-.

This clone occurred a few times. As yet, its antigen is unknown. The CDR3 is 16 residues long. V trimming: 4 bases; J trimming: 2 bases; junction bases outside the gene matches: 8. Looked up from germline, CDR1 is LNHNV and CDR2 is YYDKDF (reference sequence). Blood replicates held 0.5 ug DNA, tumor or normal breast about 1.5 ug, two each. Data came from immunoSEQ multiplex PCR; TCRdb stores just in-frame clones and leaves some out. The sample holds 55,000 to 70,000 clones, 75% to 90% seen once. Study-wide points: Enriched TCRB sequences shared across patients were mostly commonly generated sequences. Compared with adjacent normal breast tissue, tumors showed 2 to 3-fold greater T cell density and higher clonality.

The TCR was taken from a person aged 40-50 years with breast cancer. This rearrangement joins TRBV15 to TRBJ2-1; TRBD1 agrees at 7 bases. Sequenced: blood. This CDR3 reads CATSTPHRGAYNEQFF. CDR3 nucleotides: TGTGCCACCAGCACCCCACACAGGGGCGCCTACAATGAGCAGTTCTTC.